This T cell receptor (beta chain) was recorded in a study of blood T cells in healthy people across ages. Together with a sample-barcoded 5' primer, a J-beta primer mix was included in a second PCR lasting roughly 6 to 12 cycles. TCRdb reanalysed the 5' RACE reads using MiXCR and keeps one entry per CDR3 protein. The sample has about 760,000 distinct CDR3 sequences; about 61% are singletons. The germline CDR1 and CDR2 sequences are LGHNA and YNFKEQ. CDR3 length: 13 amino acids. Donor samples were obtained from healthy Caucasian individuals from Russia, aged 6 to 90. Every donor provided 9.5 to 10 milliliters of peripheral blood.

The receptor's source is a man aged 35-49 years in good health. Sequencing was carried out using blood. The chain joins TRBV4-2 to TRBJ2-4; 8 bases fit TRBD2. The DNA end lines up better with TRBJ2-7; the J call may be wrong. The CDR3 nucleotides are TGTGCCAGCTCCCCGGGACTAGAGGACGAGCAGTACTTC. This encodes CASSPGLEDEQYF.